Described below is a single TCR beta chain sequence and its context. Its antigen remains undetermined. No base qualities exist here, and no much larger clone lies one base off it. Relative to germline, V is 7 bases shorter and J is 0 bases shorter, with 13 bases between their ends. The CDR3 sequence holds 13 residues, the cysteine and phenylalanine included. Only CDR3 DNA is held: 39 bases, read in frame from base 1. The germline V gene yields SQVTM for CDR1 and ANQGSEA for CDR2. The data were taken from a study of cytomegalovirus exposure and HLA in healthy donors (dated 2017 in TCRdb). With respect to the entire study: According to an earlier analysis of 550 to 700 of the donors, 200 million or so T cells yielded over 100 million unique TCR beta sequences and 276 Gb of sequence data. Approximately 300 gigabases of sequencing data and approximately 85 million unique TCR sequences were included in an early release covering 550 to 800 HLA-typed donors. To predict cytomegalovirus infection status, the study combined high-throughput TCR immunosequencing, statistical association of individual TCRs with disease status, and machine learning. The genetic ancestry cluster associated with self-reported Caucasian donors included around 76% of the roughly 410 genotyped donors. HLA typing covered class I and class II loci at four-digit resolution. Typing coverage varied by locus: 629-630 donors for A, B, C, DRB1 and DQB1; approximately 500 for DQA1; more than 600 for DPA1; approximately 470 for DPB1. The study aimed to test whether signatures of past pathogen exposure could be identified by cataloging public T cell receptors. All discovery cohort repertoires had been generated using a single sequencing platform. In the later analysis, no new phenotypic data were used to find candidate immune exposures; instead, reliance was placed on TCR beta sequences and their occurrence across donors. Genome-wide SNP genotypes for about 60% of the roughly 670 donors were used in a later genetic analysis, which treated that subset as a discovery cohort. A later analysis re-analyzed previously published TCR beta repertoires from roughly 690 donors and added high-resolution HLA genotyping to study TCR occurrence patterns. To decide whether each TCR beta V gene segment behaved as functional or pseudogenic, an earlier analysis of some 600 of the donors relied on high-throughput TCR beta sequencing. Besides the first cohort of 500 to 700 subjects, a separate validation cohort made up of around 120 different subjects was used. On average, around 240,000 unique TCR beta nucleotide sequences were sequenced per donor among fewer than 500 genotyped donors of the cohort, with around 19% of those sequences being non-productive. Using immunosequencing, the study profiled T cell repertoires from approximately 700 subjects and related those repertoires to cytomegalovirus serostatus. Five DR-DQ haplotypes were handled as single units for association and clustering, since linkage in the cohort was strong. Donor age, sex, ethnicity and CMV serostatus were compiled together with the repertoire data. The research as a whole found: This cohort had only TCR beta chains sequenced, and the lack of alpha or paired-chain data limited which features could be detected. A further reported finding was that TCR beta sequences accurately predicted the HLA-A and HLA-B alleles for most subjects in the first cohort. Specific HLA alleles were associated with roughly 16,000 TCR beta sequences at a false discovery rate of 0.05 in a later analysis. The authors suggested that the approach could potentially be generalized to other disease states and immunological phenotypes. Presence/absence analyses assumed roughly uniform sequencing depth across donors, an assumption that may not hold. According to a later analysis, parvovirus B19, influenza, CMV and Epstein-Barr virus appeared linked to several top co-occurrence clusters. According to a later analysis, TCR association rates differed among HLA loci, with DRB1 alleles showing the most associated TCRs and HLA-C alleles showing the fewest. A few of the identified cytomegalovirus-associated TCR beta chains were confirmed in vitro to be specific for cytomegalovirus antigens. In an earlier analysis of more than 450 of the donors, most TCR beta V segments were observed in productive rearrangements about 87% or about 30% of the time, broadly matching IMGT annotations. The sequencing pipeline was judged likely to have produced a cluster of highly shared sequence variants as a technical artifact. Assigning TCR associations to individual alleles was difficult when HLA alleles, especially DR and DQ, strongly co-occurred. In a later analysis, HLA-associated TCR beta chains showed more clonal expansion and lower generation probabilities than non-associated chains that were equally common. Because counts were too low, seventeen rarely observed V segments, including chromosome 9 orphons, were excluded from the earlier analysis of several hundred of the donors. Linkage disequilibrium might explain the correlated functional status among segregating V segments, but an unknown experimental factor could not be excluded. The classifier was reported to diagnose cytomegalovirus status with high specificity and sensitivity in both the original and validation cohorts. In a later genetic analysis, fewer N-insertions in productive TCRs were reported among donors in an Asian-associated ancestry cluster than the roughly 700-donor mean. For the cohort, immune exposure information was limited to CMV serostatus. Most CMV-associated TCR beta chains appeared to be HLA-restricted in a later analysis, and the HLA associations seemed to be driven largely by CMV exposure. Some IMGT-functional V segments, including TRBV6-2 and TRBV6-3, could not be distinguished by the 87-base-pair reads and were therefore excluded. A total of 164 TCR beta chains were listed by the study as associated with cytomegalovirus. Across donors, most TCR sequences were observed very rarely, whereas some public TCRs were present in many individuals. V-gene and J-gene trimming of TCR beta chains was associated with a missense DCLRE1C variant in a later genetic analysis, and the association was replicated in an independent cohort. HLA typing was unavailable for some donors at each locus, so association tests used only the typed subset.

The cohort consisted of hundreds of healthy bone marrow donors. At the time of sampling, every cohort member was nominally healthy, though immune exposures that went unrecorded were likely present. CMV serostatus was recorded as positive for about 300 and negative for about 55% of the roughly 700 cohort members, whereas no CMV serostatus was recorded for the donor in question. Each donor provided a peripheral blood sample, and peripheral blood mononuclear cells were used for TCR beta sequencing. Genomic DNA extraction from the blood cell samples was performed with the Qiagen DNeasy Blood Extraction Kit. To prepare the library, the immunoSEQ multiplex PCR assay was applied. For the multiplex PCR, a mixture combining 60 forward primers for TCR Vbeta segments and 13 reverse primers for TCR Jbeta segments was used. A multiplex PCR assay on genomic DNA amplified the CDR3 region of rearranged TCR beta genes. The Illumina HiSeq System was used to sequence the amplified TCR beta libraries as 87-base-pair reads. Turning to the authors' computational methods: A later analysis counted approximately 84 million unique TCR beta chains across the 500 to 850 repertoires, and 10 million to 11 million of these chains were shared by at least two donors. Raw reads were error-corrected and collapsed into unique sequences with a nearest-neighbor algorithm that merged closely related sequences to remove PCR and sequencing errors. V, D and J gene segments were assigned by aligning CDR3 sequences to IMGT reference sequences. For a sequence to be retained, a match of at least six nucleotides to both a V gene segment and a J gene segment was required. Rearrangements were classified as productive when the CDR3 lacked stop codons and remained in frame with V and J, and all other rearrangements were classified as non-productive. Following IMGT convention, CDR3 was defined as the stretch from the second conserved V-encoded cysteine to the conserved J-encoded phenylalanine. Sequences without an unambiguous match to a single V gene segment were excluded from the earlier analysis of about 600 of the donors. An earlier analysis of several hundred of the donors called V segments functional above 56.7% productive rearrangements and segregating when the between-donor standard deviation exceeded 5%. To diagnose cytomegalovirus status from the catalog of TCR beta chain sequences, a statistical classification framework was built. In a later analysis, V and J genes were assigned by comparing TCR nucleotide sequences against IMGT/GENE-DB human TR gene sequences. A later analysis assigned CDR3 sequences and most-parsimonious VDJ recombination scenarios with the TCRdist pipeline. A later analysis defined each TCR beta chain by its CDR3 amino acid sequence plus V-gene family, and excluded reads lacking a unique V-gene family. In a later analysis, approximately 590 highly shared, low-generation-probability nucleotide sequences were removed to address suspected cross-contamination and a sequencing artifact. A later analysis calculated a clonal expansion index for each public chain from normalized within-repertoire ranks of inferred template counts. A later analysis computed generation probabilities with a VDJ recombination model fitted to out-of-frame rearrangements, and checked the results against IGoR. A later analysis scored TCR-TCR, TCR-HLA and TCR-CMV co-occurrence with hypergeometric tests, applying a repertoire-size bias correction to TCR pairs. In a later analysis, false discovery rates were estimated by permuting HLA or CMV assignments 20 times. A later analysis grouped co-occurring TCRs with DBSCAN, adding TCRdist sequence similarity when clustering within HLA-allele-positive subsets. Repertoires with fewer than 30,000 or more than 120,000 public chains, plus five repertoires with anomalous nucleotide sharing, were excluded from co-occurrence clustering. The source is immuneACCESS, and TCRdb retained only in-frame sequences with V and J called. Part of the clones is not carried over; for the studies checked, unresolved V genes explain less than half of this, and the remainder is unexplained. That table furnishes V, J and clone size, whereas the DNA furnished D and trimming. This sample gives 130,000 to 150,000 clones in total; 73% of them show up just once. Under 15% of the sample rests with the top ten.

The chain uses TRBV29-1 and TRBJ2-7, with TRBD2 as a weak D call on 5 bases. Sequences were obtained from PBMCs. The sequence derives from a human donor in good health. The CDR3 protein is CSALTGDSYEQYF. The bases are TGCAGCGCTTTAACCGGGGACTCCTACGAGCAGTACTTC.